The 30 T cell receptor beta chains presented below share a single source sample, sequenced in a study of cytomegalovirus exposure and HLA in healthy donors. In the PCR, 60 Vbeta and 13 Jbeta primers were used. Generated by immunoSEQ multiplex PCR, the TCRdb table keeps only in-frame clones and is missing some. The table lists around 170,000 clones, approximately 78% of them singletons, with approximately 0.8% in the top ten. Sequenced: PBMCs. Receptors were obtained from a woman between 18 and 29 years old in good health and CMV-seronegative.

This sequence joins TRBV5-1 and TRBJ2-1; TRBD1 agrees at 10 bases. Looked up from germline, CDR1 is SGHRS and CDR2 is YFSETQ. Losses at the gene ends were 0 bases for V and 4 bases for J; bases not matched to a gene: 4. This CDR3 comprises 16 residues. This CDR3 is CASSLVRTGGYNEQFF. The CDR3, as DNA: TGCGCCAGCAGCTTGGTTCGGACAGGGGGATACAATGAGCAGTTCTTC.

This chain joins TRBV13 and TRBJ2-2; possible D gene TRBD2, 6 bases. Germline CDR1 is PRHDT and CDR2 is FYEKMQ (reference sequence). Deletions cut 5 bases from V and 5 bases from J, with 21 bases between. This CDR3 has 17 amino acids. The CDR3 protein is CASSPGLRDFSTGELFF. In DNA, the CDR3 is TGTGCCAGCAGCCCGGGCCTGAGGGACTTTTCTACCGGGGAGCTGTTTTTT.

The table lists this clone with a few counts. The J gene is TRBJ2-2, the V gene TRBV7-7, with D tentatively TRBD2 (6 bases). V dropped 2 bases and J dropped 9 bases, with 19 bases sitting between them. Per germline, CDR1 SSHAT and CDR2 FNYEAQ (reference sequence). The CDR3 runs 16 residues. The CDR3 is CASSLQLAFVGRELFF. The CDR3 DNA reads TGTGCCAGCAGCTTACAACTAGCATTTGTTGGAAGGGAGCTGTTTTTT.

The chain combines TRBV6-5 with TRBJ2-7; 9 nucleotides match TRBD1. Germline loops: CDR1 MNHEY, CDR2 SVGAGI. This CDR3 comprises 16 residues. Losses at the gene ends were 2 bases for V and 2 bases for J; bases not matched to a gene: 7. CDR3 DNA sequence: TGTGCCAGCAGTTACGTCGGACAGGGGCCAGCCTACGAGCAGTACTTC. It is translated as CASSYVGQGPAYEQYF.

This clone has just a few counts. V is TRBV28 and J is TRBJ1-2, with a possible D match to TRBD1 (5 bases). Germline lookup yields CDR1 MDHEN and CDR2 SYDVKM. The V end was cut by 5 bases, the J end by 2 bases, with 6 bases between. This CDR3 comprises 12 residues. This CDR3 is CASSDRNYGYTF. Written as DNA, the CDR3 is TGTGCCAGCAGTGACAGAAACTATGGCTACACCTTC.

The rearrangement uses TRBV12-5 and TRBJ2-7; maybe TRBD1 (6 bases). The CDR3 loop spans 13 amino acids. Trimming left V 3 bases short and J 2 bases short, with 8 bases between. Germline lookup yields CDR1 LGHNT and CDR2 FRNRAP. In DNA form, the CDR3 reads TGTGCTAGTGGTTTACGGGACACCTACGAGCAGTACTTC. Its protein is CASGLRDTYEQYF.

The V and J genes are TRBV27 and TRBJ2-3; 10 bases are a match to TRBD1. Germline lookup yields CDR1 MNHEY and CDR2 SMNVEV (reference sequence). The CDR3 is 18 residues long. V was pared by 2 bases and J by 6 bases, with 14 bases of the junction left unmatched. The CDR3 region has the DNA TGTGCCAGCAGTTTAGTCCCCCCGGGACAGGGGAGAACTGATACGCAGTATTTT. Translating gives CASSLVPPGQGRTDTQYF.

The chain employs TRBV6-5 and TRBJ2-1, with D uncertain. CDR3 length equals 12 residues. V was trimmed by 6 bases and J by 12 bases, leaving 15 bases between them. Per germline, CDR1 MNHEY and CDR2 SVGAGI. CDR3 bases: TGTGCCAGCAGACCTAGACCCGGCCGGCAGTTCTTC. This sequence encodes CASRPRPGRQFF.

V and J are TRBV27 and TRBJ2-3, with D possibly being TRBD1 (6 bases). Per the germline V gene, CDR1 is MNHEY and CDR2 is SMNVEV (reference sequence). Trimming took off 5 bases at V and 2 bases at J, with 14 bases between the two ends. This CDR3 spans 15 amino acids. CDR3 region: CASSKLGANTDTQYF. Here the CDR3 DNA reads TGTGCCAGCAGTAAACTGGGGGCGAACACAGATACGCAGTATTTT.

Here the CDR3 reads CASSSMGGWSGSGGFF. The CDR3 nucleotides are TGTGCCAGCAGCTCCATGGGAGGGTGGAGTGGATCGGGAGGATTCTTC. The chain couples TRBV9 to TRBJ2-1; TRBD2 aligns across 7 bases. The germline V gene encodes CDR1 SGDLS and CDR2 YYNGEE. This CDR3 has 16 amino acids. With 4 bases clipped from V and 16 bases from J, the junction kept 23 bases outside the gene matches.

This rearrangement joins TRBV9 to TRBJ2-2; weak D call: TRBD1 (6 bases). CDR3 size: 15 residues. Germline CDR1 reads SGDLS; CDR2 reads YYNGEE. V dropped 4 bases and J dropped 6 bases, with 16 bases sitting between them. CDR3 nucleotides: TGTGCCAGCAGCACAGGGTGGGGTACCGCCGGGGAGCTGTTTTTT. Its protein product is CASSTGWGTAGELFF. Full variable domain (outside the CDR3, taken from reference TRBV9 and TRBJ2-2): DSGVTQTPKHLITATGQRVTLRCSPRSGDLSVYWYQQSLDQGLQFLIQYYNGEERAKGNILERFSAQQFPDLHSELNLSSLELGDSALYFCASSTGWGTAGELFFGEGSRLTVL.

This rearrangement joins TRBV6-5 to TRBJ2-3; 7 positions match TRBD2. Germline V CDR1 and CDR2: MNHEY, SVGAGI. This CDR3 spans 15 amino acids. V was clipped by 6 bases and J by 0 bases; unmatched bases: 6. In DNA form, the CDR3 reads TGTGCCAGCAGCTATAGCGGGCGAAGCACAGATACGCAGTATTTT. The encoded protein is CASSYSGRSTDTQYF.

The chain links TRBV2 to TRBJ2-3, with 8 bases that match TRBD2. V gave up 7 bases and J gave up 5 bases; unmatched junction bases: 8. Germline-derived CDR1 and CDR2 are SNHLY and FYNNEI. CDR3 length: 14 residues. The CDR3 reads CASIPAGVLDTQYF. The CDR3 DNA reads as TGTGCCAGCATCCCAGCGGGGGTTTTAGATACGCAGTATTTT.

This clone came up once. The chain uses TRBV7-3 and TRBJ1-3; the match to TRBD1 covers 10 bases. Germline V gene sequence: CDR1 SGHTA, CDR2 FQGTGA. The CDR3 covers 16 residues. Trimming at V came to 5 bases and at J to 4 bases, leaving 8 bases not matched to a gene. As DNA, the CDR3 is TGTGCCAGCAGCCCCGGGACAGGGGCGGCAGGAAACACCATATATTTT. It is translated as CASSPGTGAAGNTIYF.

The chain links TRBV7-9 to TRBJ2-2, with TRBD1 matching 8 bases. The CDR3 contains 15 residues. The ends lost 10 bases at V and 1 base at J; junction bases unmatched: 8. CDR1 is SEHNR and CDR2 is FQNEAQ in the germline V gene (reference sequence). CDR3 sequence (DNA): TGTGCCATCAAAAGGGACAGGCAGAACACCGGGGAGCTGTTTTTT. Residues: CAIKRDRQNTGELFF.

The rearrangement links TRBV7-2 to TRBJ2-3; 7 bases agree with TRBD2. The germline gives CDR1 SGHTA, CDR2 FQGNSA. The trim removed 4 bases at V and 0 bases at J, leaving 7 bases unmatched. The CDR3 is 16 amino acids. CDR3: CASSSLPAGSTDTQYF. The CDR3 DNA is TGTGCCAGCAGCTCATTACCAGCGGGAAGCACAGATACGCAGTATTTT.

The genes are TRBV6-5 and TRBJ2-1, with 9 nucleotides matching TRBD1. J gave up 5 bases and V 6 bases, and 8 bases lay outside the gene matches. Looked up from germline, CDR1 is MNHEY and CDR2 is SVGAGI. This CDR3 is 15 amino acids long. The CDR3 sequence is CASRQDRGPNNEQFF. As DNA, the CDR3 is TGTGCCAGCAGACAGGACAGGGGACCGAACAATGAGCAGTTCTTC.

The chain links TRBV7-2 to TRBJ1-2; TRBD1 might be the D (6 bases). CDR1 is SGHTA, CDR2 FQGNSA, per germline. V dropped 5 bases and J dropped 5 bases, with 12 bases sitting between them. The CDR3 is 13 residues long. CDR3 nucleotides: TGTGCCAGCAGCCCAGGGGTAGGGTATGGCTACACCTTC. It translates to CASSPGVGYGYTF.

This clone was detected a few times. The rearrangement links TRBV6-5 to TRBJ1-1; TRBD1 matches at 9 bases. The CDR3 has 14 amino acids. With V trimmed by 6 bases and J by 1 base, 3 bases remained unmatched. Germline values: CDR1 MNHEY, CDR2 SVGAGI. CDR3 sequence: CASRRDRANTEAFF. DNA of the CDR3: TGTGCCAGCAGGAGGGACAGGGCGAACACTGAAGCTTTCTTT.

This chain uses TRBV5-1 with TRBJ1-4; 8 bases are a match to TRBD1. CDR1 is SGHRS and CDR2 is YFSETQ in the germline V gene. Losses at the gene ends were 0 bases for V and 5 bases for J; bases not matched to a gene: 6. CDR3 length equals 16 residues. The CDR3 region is CASSLDGQGMNEKLFF. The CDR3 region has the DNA TGCGCCAGCAGCTTGGACGGACAGGGTATGAATGAAAAACTGTTTTTT.

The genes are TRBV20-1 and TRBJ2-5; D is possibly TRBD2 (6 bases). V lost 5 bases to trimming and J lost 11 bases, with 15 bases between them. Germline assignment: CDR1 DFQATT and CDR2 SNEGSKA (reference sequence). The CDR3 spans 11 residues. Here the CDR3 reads CSALTRGRQYF. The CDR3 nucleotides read TGCAGTGCTCTGACTAGGGGAAGACAGTACTTC.

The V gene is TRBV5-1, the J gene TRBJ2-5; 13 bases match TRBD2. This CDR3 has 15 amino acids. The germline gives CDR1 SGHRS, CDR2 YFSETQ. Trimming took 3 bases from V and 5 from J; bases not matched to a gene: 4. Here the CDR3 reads CASSSGLAGAETQYF. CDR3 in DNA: TGCGCCAGCAGCTCAGGACTAGCGGGGGCGGAGACCCAGTACTTC.

The CDR3 DNA reads as TGTGCCAGCTCACCTCAGGGGATCAGGCACTACAATGAGCAGTTCTTC. Encoded protein: CASSPQGIRHYNEQFF. The chain combines TRBV18 with TRBJ2-1, with D possibly TRBD1 on 6 matching bases. The CDR3 has 16 residues. From germline, CDR1 is KGHSH and CDR2 LQKENI. Trimming pared 3 bases from V and 3 bases from J, leaving 15 bases between.

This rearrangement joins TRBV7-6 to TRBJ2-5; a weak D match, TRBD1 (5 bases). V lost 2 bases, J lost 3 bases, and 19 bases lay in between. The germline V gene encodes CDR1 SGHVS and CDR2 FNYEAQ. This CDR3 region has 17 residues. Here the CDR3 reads CASSLTLTARTKETQYF. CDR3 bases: TGTGCCAGCAGCTTAACTCTGACAGCCAGGACGAAAGAGACCCAGTACTTC.

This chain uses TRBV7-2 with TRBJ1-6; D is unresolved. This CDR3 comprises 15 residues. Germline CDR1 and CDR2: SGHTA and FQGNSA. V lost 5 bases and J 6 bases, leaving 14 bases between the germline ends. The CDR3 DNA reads TGTGCCAGCAGCGCCCAGGTTCGATTTAATTCACCCCTCCACTTT. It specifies CASSAQVRFNSPLHF.

In nucleotides, the CDR3 is TGTGCCAGTAGTATTACTAGCGGGACGGCCTACGAGCAGTACTTC. Its translation: CASSITSGTAYEQYF. This chain uses TRBV19 with TRBJ2-7; 10 nucleotides line up with TRBD2. This CDR3 has 15 amino acids. With 3 bases clipped from V and 2 bases from J, the junction kept 4 bases outside the gene matches. CDR1 and CDR2 from the germline V gene are LNHDA and SQIVND (reference sequence).

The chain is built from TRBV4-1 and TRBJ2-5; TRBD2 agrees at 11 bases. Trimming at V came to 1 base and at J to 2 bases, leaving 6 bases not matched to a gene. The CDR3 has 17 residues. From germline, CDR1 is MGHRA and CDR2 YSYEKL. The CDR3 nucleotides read TGCGCCAGCAGCCAAGCAAGGACTAGCGGGCATCAAGAGACCCAGTACTTC. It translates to CASSQARTSGHQETQYF.

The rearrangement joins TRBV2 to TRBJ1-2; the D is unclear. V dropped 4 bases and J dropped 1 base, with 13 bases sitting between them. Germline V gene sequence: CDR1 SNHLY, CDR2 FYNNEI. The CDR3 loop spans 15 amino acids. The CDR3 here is CASSARASINYGYTF. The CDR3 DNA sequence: TGTGCCAGCAGTGCGCGGGCATCTATTAACTATGGCTACACCTTC.

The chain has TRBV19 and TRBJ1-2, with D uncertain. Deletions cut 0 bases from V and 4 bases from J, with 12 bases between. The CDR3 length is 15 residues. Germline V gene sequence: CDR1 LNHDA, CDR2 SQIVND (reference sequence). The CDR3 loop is CASSIDYQAIYGYTF. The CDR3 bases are TGTGCCAGTAGTATAGATTACCAGGCTATCTATGGCTACACCTTC.

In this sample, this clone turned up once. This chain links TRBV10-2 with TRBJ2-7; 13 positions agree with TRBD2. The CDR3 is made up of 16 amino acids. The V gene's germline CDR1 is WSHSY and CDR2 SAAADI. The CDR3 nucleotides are TGCGCTACGGGGGGGGGACTAGCGGGAAGCTCCTACGAGCAGTACTTC. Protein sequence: CATGGGLAGSSYEQYF.